This T cell receptor beta chain appears in the sequencing data of a study of T-cell reconstitution after alpha-beta-depleted transplantation in children. Study conclusions and caveats: Several hundred expanded graft clones reportedly supplied alpha-beta T cells about two months after transplant. Surviving recipient cells, namely T cells and thymic progenitors, were the source of high day-60 TCRbeta diversity in some patients. T-cell counts and diversity at one year post-transplant came mainly from newly produced T cells.

With V trimmed by 6 bases and J by 4 bases, 10 bases remained unmatched. The length of the CDR3 is 18 residues. The library targeted TCRbeta and was prepared with unique molecular identifiers. Each CDR3 protein is one row after TCRdb ran MiXCR on the PCR reads. This table has about a million distinct CDR3 sequences, about 30% appearing once. As concerns this clonotype: The antigen is undetermined.

The chain has TRBV12-3 or TRBV12-4 and TRBJ2-2; 14 bases match TRBD2. The TCR originated in a boy younger than two who had a stem cell transplant for SCID, so the T cells may come from the graft donor. Sequenced here: PBMCs, mostly from graft donor cells, sampled 360 days after TCRalphabeta/CD19-depleted stem cell transplant. The CDR3 DNA sequence: TGTGCCAGCAGAGGACCGGGACTAGCGGGGGCCTTCACCGGGGAGCTGTTTTTT. Its translation: CASRGPGLAGAFTGELFF.